This is a list of T cell receptor beta chains from one sample in a study of control samples from healthy donors and cancer patients. Sequencing used immunoSEQ multiplex PCR; TCRdb keeps in-frame clones, though not all of them. This table has some 130,000 clones, more than 80% appearing once. Material: blood. The receptors derive from a man between 35 and 55 years old in good health. Both conserved end residues are part of each CDR3. Fields, in order: clone size, D gene, J gene, V gene, CDR3 protein, CDR3 DNA. A D gene is named only where the DNA matches it firmly. A row's size may be missing; if present it is once, few, many or a size class.

clone_size: .
d_call: .
j_call: TRBJ1-1
v_call: TRBV6-2/TRBV6-3
cdr3_aa: CASSSELGTEAFF
cdr3_nt: TGTGCCAGCAGTTCCGAGCTGGGCACTGAAGCTTTCTTT

clone_size: few
d_call: .
j_call: TRBJ1-3
v_call: TRBV11-2
cdr3_aa: CASTREFSGNTIYF
cdr3_nt: TGTGCCAGCACCCGGGAGTTCTCTGGAAACACCATATATTTT

clone_size: .
d_call: .
j_call: TRBJ1-2
v_call: TRBV27
cdr3_aa: CASSLSRGLGAGYTF
cdr3_nt: TGTGCCAGCAGTTTGTCTCGTGGGTTGGGGGCTGGCTACACCTTC

clone_size: .
d_call: .
j_call: TRBJ2-7
v_call: TRBV10-2
cdr3_aa: CASSEWPGEYYEQYF
cdr3_nt: TGCGCCAGCAGTGAGTGGCCGGGGGAGTACTACGAGCAGTACTTC

clone_size: .
d_call: .
j_call: TRBJ1-3
v_call: TRBV5-4
cdr3_aa: CASSLDRSSGNTIYF
cdr3_nt: TGTGCCAGCAGCTTGGACAGGAGCTCTGGAAACACCATATATTTT

clone_size: .
d_call: .
j_call: TRBJ1-5
v_call: TRBV5-6
cdr3_aa: CASSLSRVGVGQPQHF
cdr3_nt: TGTGCCAGCAGCTTGAGCAGGGTAGGGGTAGGTCAGCCCCAGCATTTT

clone_size: .
d_call: .
j_call: TRBJ1-3
v_call: TRBV10-1
cdr3_aa: CASSESGREDTIYF
cdr3_nt: TGCGCCAGCAGTGAGTCGGGCAGGGAAGACACCATATATTTT

clone_size: .
d_call: .
j_call: TRBJ1-5
v_call: TRBV5-6
cdr3_aa: CASSSTQGGNQPQHF
cdr3_nt: TGTGCCAGCAGCTCCACCCAGGGTGGCAATCAGCCCCAGCATTTT

clone_size: once
d_call: .
j_call: TRBJ1-1
v_call: TRBV6-5
cdr3_aa: CATLRWDSNTEAFF
cdr3_nt: TGTGCCACCCTGAGGTGGGATTCGAACACTGAAGCTTTCTTT

clone_size: .
d_call: .
j_call: TRBJ2-3
v_call: TRBV7-9
cdr3_aa: CASSFSGVDTQYF
cdr3_nt: TGTGCCAGCAGCTTTTCGGGGGTAGATACGCAGTATTTT

clone_size: few
d_call: .
j_call: TRBJ2-7
v_call: TRBV4-1
cdr3_aa: CASSQVIGQRYEQYF
cdr3_nt: TGCGCCAGCAGCCAAGTTATCGGCCAACGATACGAGCAGTACTTC

clone_size: .
d_call: .
j_call: TRBJ1-4
v_call: TRBV11-2
cdr3_aa: CASSRRGIVRDEKLFF
cdr3_nt: TGTGCCAGCAGCCGTCGGGGGATCGTCAGAGATGAAAAACTGTTTTTT

clone_size: .
d_call: TRBD1
j_call: TRBJ2-7
v_call: TRBV13
cdr3_aa: CASSLTGGRYEQYF
cdr3_nt: TGTGCCAGCAGCCTGACAGGGGGTAGGTACGAGCAGTACTTC

clone_size: once
d_call: .
j_call: TRBJ1-3
v_call: TRBV3-1/TRBV3-2
cdr3_aa: CASSQEGRNTIYF
cdr3_nt: TGTGCCAGCAGCCAAGAAGGCAGGAACACCATATATTTT

clone_size: .
d_call: TRBD1
j_call: TRBJ1-5
v_call: TRBV2
cdr3_aa: CASSEGFRGLQSNQPQHF
cdr3_nt: TGTGCCAGCAGTGAAGGTTTCAGGGGGCTTCAGAGCAATCAGCCCCAGCATTTT

clone_size: .
d_call: TRBD2
j_call: TRBJ2-7
v_call: TRBV5-1
cdr3_aa: CASSSGTSGNEQYF
cdr3_nt: TGCGCCAGCAGCTCCGGGACTAGCGGGAACGAGCAGTACTTC

clone_size: .
d_call: .
j_call: TRBJ1-5
v_call: TRBV15
cdr3_aa: CATSRDWTGPEPQHF
cdr3_nt: TGTGCCACCAGCAGAGATTGGACGGGTCCGGAGCCCCAGCATTTT

clone_size: .
d_call: .
j_call: TRBJ2-5
v_call: TRBV18
cdr3_aa: CASSPGAQETQYF
cdr3_nt: TGTGCCAGCTCACCAGGGGCTCAAGAGACCCAGTACTTC

clone_size: .
d_call: .
j_call: TRBJ1-3
v_call: TRBV5-1
cdr3_aa: CASSPPGSSGNTIYF
cdr3_nt: TGCGCCAGCAGCCCTCCCGGGAGCTCTGGAAACACCATATATTTT

clone_size: .
d_call: .
j_call: TRBJ1-5
v_call: TRBV5-1
cdr3_aa: CASSPDRFDQPQHF
cdr3_nt: TGCGCCAGCAGCCCGGACAGATTCGATCAGCCCCAGCATTTT

clone_size: once
d_call: .
j_call: TRBJ2-1
v_call: TRBV19
cdr3_aa: CASSITANNEQFF
cdr3_nt: TGTGCCAGTAGTATCACTGCGAACAATGAGCAGTTCTTC

clone_size: once
d_call: .
j_call: TRBJ1-1
v_call: TRBV30
cdr3_aa: CAWDRILRNTEAFF
cdr3_nt: TGTGCCTGGGACAGGATTCTACGGAACACTGAAGCTTTCTTT

clone_size: .
d_call: .
j_call: TRBJ2-7
v_call: TRBV4-2
cdr3_aa: CASSPPLRAHEQYF
cdr3_nt: TGTGCCAGCAGCCCACCTTTAAGAGCCCACGAGCAGTACTTC

clone_size: .
d_call: .
j_call: TRBJ1-4
v_call: TRBV30
cdr3_aa: CAWSEGGSDEKLFF
cdr3_nt: TGTGCCTGGAGTGAAGGGGGGTCGGATGAAAAACTGTTTTTT

clone_size: .
d_call: TRBD1
j_call: TRBJ2-2
v_call: TRBV19
cdr3_aa: CASIPPGTGTGELFF
cdr3_nt: TGTGCCAGTATCCCACCCGGGACAGGAACCGGGGAGCTGTTTTTT

clone_size: .
d_call: TRBD2
j_call: TRBJ2-1
v_call: TRBV5-1
cdr3_aa: CASTLGTSGNEQFF
cdr3_nt: TGCGCCAGCACCCTAGGGACTAGCGGGAATGAGCAGTTCTTC

clone_size: .
d_call: .
j_call: TRBJ2-1
v_call: TRBV5-1
cdr3_aa: CASSVRTRTYNEQFF
cdr3_nt: TGCGCCAGCAGCGTGAGGACAAGAACCTACAATGAGCAGTTCTTC

clone_size: .
d_call: .
j_call: TRBJ1-4
v_call: TRBV30
cdr3_aa: CAWTAEARGEKLFF
cdr3_nt: TGTGCCTGGACCGCAGAGGCCCGCGGTGAAAAACTGTTTTTT

clone_size: .
d_call: .
j_call: TRBJ1-4
v_call: TRBV7-6
cdr3_aa: CASSRNHRGGVTNEKLFF
cdr3_nt: TGTGCCAGCAGTCGAAACCACCGGGGGGGAGTTACTAATGAAAAACTGTTTTTT

clone_size: .
d_call: TRBD1
j_call: TRBJ1-4
v_call: TRBV14
cdr3_aa: CASSQDLARGLGEKLFF
cdr3_nt: TGTGCCAGCAGCCAAGACTTGGCCAGGGGGCTTGGTGAAAAACTGTTTTTT

clone_size: .
d_call: .
j_call: TRBJ1-4
v_call: TRBV27
cdr3_aa: CASSFAGGGAGEKLFF
cdr3_nt: TGTGCCAGCAGTTTTGCCGGCGGGGGGGCTGGGGAAAAACTGTTTTTT

clone_size: .
d_call: TRBD2
j_call: TRBJ2-3
v_call: TRBV7-2
cdr3_aa: CASSSQGTSGGFTDTQYF
cdr3_nt: TGTGCCAGCAGCTCGCAAGGGACTAGCGGGGGGTTCACAGATACGCAGTATTTT

clone_size: .
d_call: .
j_call: TRBJ1-1
v_call: TRBV11-2
cdr3_aa: CASSPSTGYVEAFF
cdr3_nt: TGTGCCAGCAGCCCTAGTACAGGGTACGTTGAAGCTTTCTTT

clone_size: .
d_call: TRBD2
j_call: TRBJ2-5
v_call: TRBV19
cdr3_aa: CASSIRGGLTETQYF
cdr3_nt: TGTGCCAGTAGTATTCGGGGGGGACTAACAGAGACCCAGTACTTC

clone_size: .
d_call: .
j_call: TRBJ2-7
v_call: TRBV11-2
cdr3_aa: CASEPGAYEQYF
cdr3_nt: TGTGCCAGCGAGCCCGGCGCCTACGAGCAGTACTTC

clone_size: .
d_call: .
j_call: TRBJ1-6
v_call: TRBV30
cdr3_aa: CAWSSAGRSLHF
cdr3_nt: TGTGCCTGGAGTAGCGCAGGGAGATCCCTCCACTTT

clone_size: .
d_call: TRBD1
j_call: TRBJ1-1
v_call: TRBV7-9
cdr3_aa: CASRNTDRGDTEAFF
cdr3_nt: TGTGCCAGCAGGAATACGGACAGGGGCGACACTGAAGCTTTCTTT

clone_size: .
d_call: .
j_call: TRBJ1-3
v_call: TRBV5-1
cdr3_aa: CASSGTGYSGNTIYF
cdr3_nt: TGCGCCAGCAGCGGTACTGGATACTCTGGAAACACCATATATTTT

clone_size: few
d_call: .
j_call: TRBJ1-5
v_call: TRBV10-3
cdr3_aa: CAIRDRLDQPQHF
cdr3_nt: TGTGCCATCAGAGACAGGTTGGATCAGCCCCAGCATTTT

clone_size: .
d_call: TRBD1
j_call: TRBJ1-2
v_call: TRBV9
cdr3_aa: CASSPFSGGKGYTF
cdr3_nt: TGTGCCAGCAGCCCGTTTTCAGGGGGTAAAGGCTACACCTTC

clone_size: .
d_call: .
j_call: TRBJ1-2
v_call: TRBV4-2
cdr3_aa: CASSQDGRTVGYTF
cdr3_nt: TGTGCCAGCAGCCAAGATGGTCGGACCGTTGGCTACACCTTC

clone_size: .
d_call: TRBD2
j_call: TRBJ2-4
v_call: TRBV3-1/TRBV3-2
cdr3_aa: CASSQHDGAGGIQYF
cdr3_nt: TGTGCCAGCAGCCAACACGATGGGGCCGGGGGGATTCAGTACTTC

clone_size: .
d_call: .
j_call: TRBJ1-1
v_call: TRBV9
cdr3_aa: CASNPSPFLGRGDVAFF
cdr3_nt: TGTGCCAGCAACCCCAGCCCATTTCTGGGACGAGGGGACGTAGCTTTCTTT

clone_size: .
d_call: TRBD2
j_call: TRBJ2-1
v_call: TRBV27
cdr3_aa: CASSFGPSGGAFYLRGGEQFF
cdr3_nt: TGTGCCAGCAGTTTTGGTCCTAGCGGGGGGGCTTTCTATTTGAGGGGCGGTGAGCAGTTCTTC

clone_size: .
d_call: TRBD2
j_call: TRBJ2-3
v_call: TRBV24-1
cdr3_aa: CAVSGGVTDTQYF
cdr3_nt: TGTGCCGTTAGCGGGGGCGTCACAGATACGCAGTATTTT

clone_size: .
d_call: TRBD1
j_call: TRBJ2-6
v_call: TRBV7-2
cdr3_aa: CASSLAYTGTGGSGANVLTF
cdr3_nt: TGTGCCAGCAGCTTAGCTTATACCGGGACAGGGGGCTCTGGGGCCAACGTCCTGACTTTC

clone_size: .
d_call: .
j_call: TRBJ1-4
v_call: TRBV6-5
cdr3_aa: CASALGGSNEKLFF
cdr3_nt: TGTGCGTCAGCTTTAGGCGGATCGAATGAAAAACTGTTTTTT

clone_size: .
d_call: TRBD1
j_call: TRBJ1-5
v_call: TRBV6-6
cdr3_aa: CASSRSYRDRVLDQPQHF
cdr3_nt: TGTGCCAGCAGTCGCTCGTACCGGGACAGGGTTCTAGATCAGCCCCAGCATTTT

clone_size: .
d_call: .
j_call: TRBJ1-1
v_call: TRBV10-3
cdr3_aa: CAISESLVTEAFF
cdr3_nt: TGTGCCATCAGTGAGTCACTGGTCACTGAAGCTTTCTTT

clone_size: .
d_call: TRBD1
j_call: TRBJ2-7
v_call: TRBV5-1
cdr3_aa: CASSLTGEVSYEQYF
cdr3_nt: TGCGCCAGCAGCTTGACAGGGGAAGTGAGCTACGAGCAGTACTTC

clone_size: .
d_call: TRBD2
j_call: TRBJ2-3
v_call: TRBV5-1
cdr3_aa: CASSLMSGGAADTQYF
cdr3_nt: TGCGCCAGCAGCTTGATGAGCGGGGGGGCCGCAGATACGCAGTATTTT

clone_size: few
d_call: .
j_call: TRBJ2-2
v_call: TRBV7-9
cdr3_aa: CASIPWAGTGELFF
cdr3_nt: TGTGCCAGCATCCCCTGGGCCGGAACCGGGGAGCTGTTTTTT

clone_size: few
d_call: .
j_call: TRBJ2-2
v_call: TRBV4-1
cdr3_aa: CASRGFGQQYTGELFF
cdr3_nt: TGCGCCAGCAGGGGATTTGGGCAGCAATACACCGGGGAGCTGTTTTTT

clone_size: .
d_call: TRBD1
j_call: TRBJ2-7
v_call: TRBV15
cdr3_aa: CATTTGGHDEQYF
cdr3_nt: TGTGCCACCACGACAGGGGGCCACGACGAGCAGTACTTC

clone_size: .
d_call: TRBD1
j_call: TRBJ1-5
v_call: TRBV5-6
cdr3_aa: CASSFNTGQGLNQPQHF
cdr3_nt: TGTGCCAGCAGCTTTAACACGGGACAGGGTTTAAACCAGCCCCAGCATTTT

clone_size: .
d_call: .
j_call: TRBJ1-6
v_call: TRBV5-6
cdr3_aa: CASSLEGPASPLHF
cdr3_nt: TGTGCCAGCAGCTTGGAGGGACCGGCCTCACCCCTCCACTTT

clone_size: .
d_call: TRBD1
j_call: TRBJ2-2
v_call: TRBV28
cdr3_aa: CASSTGGTGELFF
cdr3_nt: TGTGCCAGCAGTACAGGGGGAACCGGGGAGCTGTTTTTT

clone_size: .
d_call: .
j_call: TRBJ1-2
v_call: TRBV21-1
cdr3_aa: CASSPSGEGANYGYTF
cdr3_nt: TGTGCCAGCAGCCCCTCAGGGGAGGGGGCGAACTATGGCTACACCTTC

clone_size: .
d_call: TRBD1
j_call: TRBJ2-3
v_call: TRBV2
cdr3_aa: CASRGQGINWDTQYF
cdr3_nt: TGTGCCAGCAGGGGACAGGGGATTAACTGGGATACGCAGTATTTT